A selection of T cell receptor beta chains follows, all from one sample in a study of OX40 agonist ivuxolimab in advanced cancers. Clones were sequenced by immunoSEQ multiplex PCR, and TCRdb holds only the in-frame ones, with some missing. The profile shows under 85,000 clones, about 85% of them singletons. Sequenced here: CD4+ or CD8+ T cells sorted from blood, sampled in a trial of the OX40 agonist ivuxolimab. The receptors were sampled from an adult with an advanced solid tumor such as melanoma, head and neck, liver or kidney cancer. CDR3s include the opening cysteine and the closing phenylalanine or tryptophan. Fields, in order: CDR3 protein, CDR3 DNA, V gene, J gene, D gene, clone size. A D gene is named only where the DNA matches it firmly. A row's size may be missing; if present it is once, few, many or a size class.

CDR3 protein: CAISDDREFTEAFF; CDR3 DNA: TGTGCCATCAGTGATGACAGGGAATTTACTGAAGCTTTCTTT; V gene: TRBV10-3; J gene: TRBJ1-1; D gene: TRBD1; clone size: .
CDR3 protein: CASSPPSRADTQYF; CDR3 DNA: TGTGCCAGCTCACCCCCATCTAGGGCAGATACGCAGTATTTT; V gene: TRBV18; J gene: TRBJ2-3; D gene: .; clone size: once
CDR3 protein: CASSLSQGGQPQHF; CDR3 DNA: TGTGCCAGCAGCTTGTCACAGGGAGGGCAGCCCCAGCATTTT; V gene: TRBV5-6; J gene: TRBJ1-5; D gene: .; clone size: .
CDR3 protein: CASSLGRPSTDTQYF; CDR3 DNA: TGTGCCAGCAGTTTAGGGCGCCCTAGCACAGATACGCAGTATTTT; V gene: TRBV27; J gene: TRBJ2-3; D gene: .; clone size: few
CDR3 protein: CASSFRTTSPDTQYF; CDR3 DNA: TGTGCCAGCAGCTTCCGGACAACTTCCCCAGATACGCAGTATTTT; V gene: TRBV7-2; J gene: TRBJ2-3; D gene: .; clone size: few
CDR3 protein: CASSMEVPNTEAFF; CDR3 DNA: TGTGCCAGTAGTATGGAGGTACCGAACACTGAAGCTTTCTTT; V gene: TRBV19; J gene: TRBJ1-1; D gene: .; clone size: .
CDR3 protein: CASSLVRGGYEQYF; CDR3 DNA: TGTGCCAGCAGCTTAGTCCGGGGGGGGTACGAGCAGTACTTC; V gene: TRBV7-8; J gene: TRBJ2-7; D gene: TRBD2; clone size: once
CDR3 protein: CASTPTGGGDGYTF; CDR3 DNA: TGTGCCAGCACCCCGACGGGTGGTGGCGATGGCTACACCTTC; V gene: TRBV6-5; J gene: TRBJ1-2; D gene: .; clone size: .
CDR3 protein: CAWSLDRHVNTEAFF; CDR3 DNA: TGTGCCTGGAGTTTGGACAGACACGTGAACACTGAAGCTTTCTTT; V gene: TRBV30; J gene: TRBJ1-1; D gene: .; clone size: .
CDR3 protein: CASRDGNTGELFF; CDR3 DNA: TGTGCCAGCAGGGACGGAAACACCGGGGAGCTGTTTTTT; V gene: TRBV6-1; J gene: TRBJ2-2; D gene: .; clone size: .
CDR3 protein: CASSSPREMEGEQYF; CDR3 DNA: TGTGCCAGCAGTTCCCCCCGGGAAATGGAGGGCGAGCAGTACTTC; V gene: TRBV28; J gene: TRBJ2-7; D gene: .; clone size: .
CDR3 protein: CASSLDGGAGGEKLFF; CDR3 DNA: TGCGCCAGCAGCTTGGATGGGGGCGCAGGTGGGGAAAAACTGTTTTTT; V gene: TRBV5-1; J gene: TRBJ1-4; D gene: .; clone size: .
CDR3 protein: CASERTGGSGEQYF; CDR3 DNA: TGTGCCAGCGAAAGAACCGGCGGGAGCGGCGAGCAGTACTTC; V gene: TRBV7-8; J gene: TRBJ2-7; D gene: TRBD2; clone size: .
CDR3 protein: CASSGTGRERGEQYF; CDR3 DNA: TGTGCCAGCTCAGGAACAGGCCGAGAACGGGGCGAGCAGTACTTC; V gene: TRBV18; J gene: TRBJ2-7; D gene: .; clone size: .
CDR3 protein: CASRPPGDYEQYF; CDR3 DNA: TGTGCCAGCAGGCCTCCAGGGGACTACGAGCAGTACTTC; V gene: TRBV6-6; J gene: TRBJ2-7; D gene: .; clone size: .
CDR3 protein: CASSQGIGETQYF; CDR3 DNA: TGTGCCAGCAGCCAAGGGATCGGCGAGACCCAGTACTTC; V gene: TRBV14; J gene: TRBJ2-5; D gene: .; clone size: .
CDR3 protein: CASNRRRRETQYF; CDR3 DNA: TGTGCCAGCAATCGTCGGAGACGGGAGACCCAGTACTTC; V gene: TRBV28; J gene: TRBJ2-5; D gene: .; clone size: .
CDR3 protein: CASSSPGQLTYEQYF; CDR3 DNA: TGTGCCAGCAGTTCGCCGGGACAGTTAACCTACGAGCAGTACTTC; V gene: TRBV28; J gene: TRBJ2-7; D gene: TRBD1; clone size: .